The sequence of this T cell receptor beta chain was determined in a study of T cells in Graves' hyperthyroidism and ophthalmopathy. Study-wide findings and caveats: A model of 13 V-J features distinguished ophthalmopathy from stable hyperthyroidism. Blood shared most expanded thyroid clonotypes above 0.001.

The CDR3 length is 13 residues. Germline assignment: CDR1 SEHNR and CDR2 FQNEAQ (reference sequence). Between the trimmed V and J ends, which lost 5 bases and 8 bases, there was a span of 15 bases. This clonotype was picked up a small number of times. Its target is not known. TCR beta CDR3 region amplification was performed from RNA transcripts. Primed by the HTBI set, a first-round RT-PCR was run on the TCR CDR3. TCRdb itself ran the multiplex PCR reads through MiXCR, one entry per CDR3 protein. The data show 730,000 or so distinct CDR3 sequences, approximately 18% seen once. Orbital computed tomography and thyroid ultrasound, together with serum TRAb and thyroxine and clinical symptoms, were used for diagnoses.

The TCR comes from a woman aged 50 to 65 with Graves' hyperthyroidism that later progressed to Graves' ophthalmopathy. This chain joins TRBV7-9 and TRBJ1-2, with D possibly being TRBD1 (6 bases). The sequenced sample consisted of blood. The CDR3 is CASSPEGGQGYTF. The CDR3 nucleotides read TGTGCCAGCAGCCCCGAGGGGGGGCAAGGCTACACCTTC.